This record concerns one T cell receptor beta chain sequence. TCRdb's table, derived via immunoSEQ multiplex PCR, lists solely in-frame clones and lacks some. The table shows about 440,000 clones, with about 89% occurring only once. The data were obtained in a study of blood T cell repertoires in COVID-19. Trimming cost V 1 base and J 3 bases, with 13 bases left between them. The CDR3 length is 15 residues. From germline, CDR1 is MNHNS and CDR2 SASEGT. The rearrangement uses TRBV6-1 and TRBJ2-7, with D possibly TRBD2 on 7 matching bases. The sample was peripheral blood. This TCR derives from a woman in her thirties with acute or convalescent COVID-19. The CDR3 bases are TGTGCCAGCAGTGAAGGCGGGGGCGGTATCTACGAGCAGTACTTC. Protein: CASSEGGGGIYEQYF.